This record concerns one T cell receptor (beta chain) sequence. The record originates from a study of blood T cell repertoires in COVID-19. On the study more broadly: Donors in the United States, Italy and Spain gave samples during acute or convalescent COVID-19. Sample material is recorded as cDNA or gDNA derived from T cells, B-cell-depleted T cells, or PBMCs.

Authors' data handling: Estimated nucleated cell counts came from reference gene primer amplification. Clones were read by immunoSEQ multiplex PCR, and TCRdb kept only the in-frame ones, dropping some. The V and J calls and clone size were taken over from that table, and D and trimming were inferred from the DNA. The data hold 200,000 to 250,000 clones, with 86% observed a single time. After removal of 5 bases from V and 4 bases from J, the junction contained 8 bases not matched to a gene. This CDR3 spans 17 amino acids. Germline CDR1 and CDR2: SGHNT and YENEEA. The chain employs TRBV11-3 and TRBJ2-3; TRBD2 matches at 14 bases. The TCR originated in a woman aged 50 to 65 with acute or convalescent COVID-19. Sequencing was done on a sample of peripheral blood. CDR3 loop: CASSAGLAGASADTQYF. DNA of the CDR3: TGTGCCAGCAGCGCGGGACTAGCGGGGGCCTCGGCAGATACGCAGTATTTT. Filled out from reference TRBV11-3 and TRBJ2-3, the complete variable domain reads EAGVVQSPRYKIIEKKQPVAFWCNPISGHNTLYWYLQNLGQGPELLIRYENEEAVDDSQLPKDRFSAERLKGVDSTLKIQPAELGDSAVYLCASSAGLAGASADTQYFGPGTRLTVL.